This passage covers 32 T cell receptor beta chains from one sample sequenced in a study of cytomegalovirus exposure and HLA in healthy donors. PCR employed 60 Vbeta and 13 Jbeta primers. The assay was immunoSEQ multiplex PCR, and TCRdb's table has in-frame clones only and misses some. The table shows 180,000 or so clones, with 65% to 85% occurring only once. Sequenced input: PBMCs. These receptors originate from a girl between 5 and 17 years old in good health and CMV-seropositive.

The CDR3 protein is CASSLRGLPGYTF. DNA for the CDR3: TGTGCCAGCAGTTTAAGAGGGCTGCCCGGCTACACCTTC. The chain links TRBV27 to TRBJ1-2; D ambiguous. This CDR3 has 13 amino acids. Trimming pared 2 bases from V and 8 bases from J, leaving 12 bases between. The germline CDR1 and CDR2 sequences are MNHEY and SMNVEV (reference sequence).

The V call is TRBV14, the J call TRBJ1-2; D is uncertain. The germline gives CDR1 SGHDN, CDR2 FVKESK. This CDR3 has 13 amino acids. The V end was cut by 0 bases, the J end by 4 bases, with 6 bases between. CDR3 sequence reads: CASSQDYLYGYTF. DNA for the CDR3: TGTGCCAGCAGCCAAGACTACCTCTATGGCTACACCTTC.

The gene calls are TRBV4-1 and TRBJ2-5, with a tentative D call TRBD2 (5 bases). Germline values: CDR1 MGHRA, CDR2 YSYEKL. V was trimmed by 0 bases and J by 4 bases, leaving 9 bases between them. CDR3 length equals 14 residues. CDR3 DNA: TGCGCCAGCAGCCAAGAAAGCGGAATAGAGACCCAGTACTTC. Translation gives CASSQESGIETQYF.

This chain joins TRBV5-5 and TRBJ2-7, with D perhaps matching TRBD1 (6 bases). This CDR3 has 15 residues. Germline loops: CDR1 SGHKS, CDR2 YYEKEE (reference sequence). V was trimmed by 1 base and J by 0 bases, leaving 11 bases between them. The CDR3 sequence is CASSLWQGSSYEQYF. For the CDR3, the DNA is TGTGCCAGCAGCTTGTGGCAGGGGTCCTCCTACGAGCAGTACTTC.

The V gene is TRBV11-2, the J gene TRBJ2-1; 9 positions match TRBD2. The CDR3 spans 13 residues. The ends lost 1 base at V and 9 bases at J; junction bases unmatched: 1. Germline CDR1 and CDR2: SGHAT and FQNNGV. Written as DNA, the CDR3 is TGTGCCAGCAGCTTAGCGACTAGCGGTGAGCAGTTCTTC. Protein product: CASSLATSGEQFF. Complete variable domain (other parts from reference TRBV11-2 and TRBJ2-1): EAGVAQSPRYKIIEKRQSVAFWCNPISGHATLYWYQQILGQGPKLLIQFQNNGVVDDSQLPKDRFSAERLKGVDSTLKIQPAKLEDSAVYLCASSLATSGEQFFGPGTRLTVL.

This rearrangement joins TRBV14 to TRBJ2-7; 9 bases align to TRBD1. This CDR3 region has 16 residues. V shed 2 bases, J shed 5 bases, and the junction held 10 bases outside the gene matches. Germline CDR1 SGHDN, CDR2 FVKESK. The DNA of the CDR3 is TGTGCCAGCAGCCAATTTCCGGGACAGGGCCTGGACGAGCAGTACTTC. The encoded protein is CASSQFPGQGLDEQYF.

The CDR3 reads CASSAGQGNTEAFF. The CDR3 DNA reads TGTGCCAGCAGTGCCGGACAGGGGAACACTGAAGCTTTCTTT. This chain joins TRBV2 and TRBJ1-1, with TRBD1 matching 8 bases. V was pared by 4 bases and J by 1 base, with 2 bases of the junction left unmatched. Germline CDR1 SNHLY, CDR2 FYNNEI. This CDR3 is 14 amino acids long. Full variable domain (outside the CDR3, taken from reference TRBV2 and TRBJ1-1): EPEVTQTPSHQVTQMGQEVILRCVPISNHLYFYWYRQILGQKVEFLVSFYNNEISEKSEIFDDQFSVERPDGSNFTLKIRSTKLEDSAMYFCASSAGQGNTEAFFGQGTRLTVV.

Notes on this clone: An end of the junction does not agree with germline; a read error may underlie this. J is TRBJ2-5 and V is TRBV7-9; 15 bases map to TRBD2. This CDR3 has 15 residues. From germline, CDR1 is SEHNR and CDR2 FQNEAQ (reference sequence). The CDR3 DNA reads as TGTGCCAGCAGCTTAGGGGGACTAGCGGGAGGCGGAGGGCACTTC. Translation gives CASSLGGLAGGGGHF. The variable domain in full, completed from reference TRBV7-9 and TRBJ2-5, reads DTGVSQNPRHKITKRGQNVTFRCDPISEHNRLYWYRQTLGQGPEFLTYFQNEAQLEKSRLLSDRFSAERPKGSFSTLEIQRTEQGDSAMYLCASSLGGLAGGGGHFGPGTRLLVL.

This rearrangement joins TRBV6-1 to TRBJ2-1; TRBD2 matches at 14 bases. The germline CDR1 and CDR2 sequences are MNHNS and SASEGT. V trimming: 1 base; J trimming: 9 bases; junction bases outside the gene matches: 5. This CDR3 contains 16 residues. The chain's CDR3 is CASSEVVGLAGVEQFF. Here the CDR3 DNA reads TGTGCCAGCAGTGAAGTAGTGGGACTAGCGGGAGTTGAGCAGTTCTTC.

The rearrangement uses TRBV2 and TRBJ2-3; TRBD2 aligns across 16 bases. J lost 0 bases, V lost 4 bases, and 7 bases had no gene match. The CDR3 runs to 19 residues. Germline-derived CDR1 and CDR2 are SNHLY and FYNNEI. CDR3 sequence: CASSAMGLAGGPSTDTQYF. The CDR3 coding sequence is TGTGCCAGCAGTGCCATGGGACTAGCGGGAGGGCCTAGCACAGATACGCAGTATTTT.

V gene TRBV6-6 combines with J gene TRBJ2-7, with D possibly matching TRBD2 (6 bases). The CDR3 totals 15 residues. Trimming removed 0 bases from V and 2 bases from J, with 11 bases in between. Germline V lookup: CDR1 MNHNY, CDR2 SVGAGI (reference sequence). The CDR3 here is CASSYSASATYEQYF. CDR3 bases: TGTGCCAGCAGTTACTCGGCTAGCGCAACCTACGAGCAGTACTTC.

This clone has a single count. CDR3 DNA: TGTGCGACCGGGACAAGCTCCTACAATGAGCAGTTCTTC. Its protein product is CATGTSSYNEQFF. The gene calls are TRBV27 and TRBJ2-1; D is perhaps TRBD1 (6 bases). The germline V gene encodes CDR1 MNHEY and CDR2 SMNVEV (reference sequence). CDR3 length equals 13 residues.

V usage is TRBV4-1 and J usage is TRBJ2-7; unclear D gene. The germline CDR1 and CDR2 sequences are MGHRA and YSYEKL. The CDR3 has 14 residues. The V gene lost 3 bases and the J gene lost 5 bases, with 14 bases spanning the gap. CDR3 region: CASSHQEAKDEQYF. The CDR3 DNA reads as TGCGCCAGCAGCCACCAAGAGGCCAAGGACGAGCAGTACTTC.

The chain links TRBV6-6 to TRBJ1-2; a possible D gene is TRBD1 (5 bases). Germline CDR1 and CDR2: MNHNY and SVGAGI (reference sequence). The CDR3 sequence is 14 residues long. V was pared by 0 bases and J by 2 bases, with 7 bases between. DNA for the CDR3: TGTGCCAGCAGTTACTCGCAGGGAAACTATGGCTACACCTTC. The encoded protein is CASSYSQGNYGYTF.

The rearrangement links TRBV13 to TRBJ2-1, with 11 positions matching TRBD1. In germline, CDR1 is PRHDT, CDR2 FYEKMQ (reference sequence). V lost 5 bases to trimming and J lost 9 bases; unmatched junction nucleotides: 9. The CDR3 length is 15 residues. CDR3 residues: CASSPAGTGGLEQFF. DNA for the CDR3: TGTGCCAGCAGCCCCGCCGGGACAGGGGGTCTTGAGCAGTTCTTC.

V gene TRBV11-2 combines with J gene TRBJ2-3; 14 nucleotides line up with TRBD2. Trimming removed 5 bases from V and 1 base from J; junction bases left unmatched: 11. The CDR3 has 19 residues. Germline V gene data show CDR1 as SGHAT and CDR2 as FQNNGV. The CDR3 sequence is CASSKPTSGRGKRTDTQYF. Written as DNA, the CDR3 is TGTGCCAGCAGCAAACCGACTAGCGGGAGGGGAAAACGCACAGATACGCAGTATTTT.

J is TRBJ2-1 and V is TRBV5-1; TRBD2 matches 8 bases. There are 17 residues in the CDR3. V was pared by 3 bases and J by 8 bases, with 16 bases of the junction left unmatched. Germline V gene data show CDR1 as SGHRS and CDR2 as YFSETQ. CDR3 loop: CASSWQAGVRFGDEQFF. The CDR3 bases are TGCGCCAGCAGCTGGCAAGCGGGAGTTAGGTTTGGCGATGAGCAGTTCTTC.

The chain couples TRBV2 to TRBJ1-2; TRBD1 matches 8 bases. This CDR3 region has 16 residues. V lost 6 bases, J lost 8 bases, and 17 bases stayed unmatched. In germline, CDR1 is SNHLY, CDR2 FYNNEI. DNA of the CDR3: TGTGCCAGCAGAAGGACCGGGACAGGATCGGCGGAGGGCTACACCTTC. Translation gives CASRRTGTGSAEGYTF.

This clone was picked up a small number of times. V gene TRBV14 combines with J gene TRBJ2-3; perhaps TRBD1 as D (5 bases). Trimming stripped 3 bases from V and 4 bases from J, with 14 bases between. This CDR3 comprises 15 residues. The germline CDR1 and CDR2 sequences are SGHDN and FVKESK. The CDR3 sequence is CASSQVAGMSDTQYF. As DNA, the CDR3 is TGTGCCAGCAGCCAGGTAGCAGGGATGTCAGATACGCAGTATTTT. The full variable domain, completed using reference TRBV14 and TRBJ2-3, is EAGVTQFPSHSVIEKGQTVTLRCDPISGHDNLYWYRRVMGKEIKFLLHFVKESKQDESGMPNNRFLAERTGGTYSTLKVQPAELEDSGVYFCASSQVAGMSDTQYFGPGTRLTVL.

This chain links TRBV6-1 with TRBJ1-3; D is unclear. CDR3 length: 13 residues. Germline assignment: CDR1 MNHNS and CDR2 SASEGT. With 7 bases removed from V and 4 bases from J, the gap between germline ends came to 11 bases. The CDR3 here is CASTSGSGNTIYF. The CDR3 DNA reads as TGTGCCAGCACGAGCGGATCCGGAAACACCATATATTTT.

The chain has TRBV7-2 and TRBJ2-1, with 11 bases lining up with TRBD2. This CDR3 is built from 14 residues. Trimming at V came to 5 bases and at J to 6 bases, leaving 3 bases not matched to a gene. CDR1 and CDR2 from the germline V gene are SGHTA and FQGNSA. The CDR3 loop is CASSPSGRTNEQFF. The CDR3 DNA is TGTGCCAGCAGCCCTAGCGGGAGGACCAATGAGCAGTTCTTC.

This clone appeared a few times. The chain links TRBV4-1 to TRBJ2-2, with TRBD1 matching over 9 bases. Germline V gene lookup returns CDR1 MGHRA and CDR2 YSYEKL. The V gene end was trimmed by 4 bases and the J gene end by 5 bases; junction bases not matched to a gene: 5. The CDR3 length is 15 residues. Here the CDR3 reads CASSRTGESTGELFF. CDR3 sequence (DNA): TGCGCCAGCAGCCGGACAGGGGAGTCTACCGGGGAGCTGTTTTTT.

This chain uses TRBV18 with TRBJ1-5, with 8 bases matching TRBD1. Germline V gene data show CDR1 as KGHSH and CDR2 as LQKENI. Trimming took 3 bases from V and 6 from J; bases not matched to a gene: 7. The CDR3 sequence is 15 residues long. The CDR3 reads CASSPGAGGSQPQHF. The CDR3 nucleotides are TGTGCCAGCTCACCGGGTGCAGGGGGCAGTCAGCCCCAGCATTTT. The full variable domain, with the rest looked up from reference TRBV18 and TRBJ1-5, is NAGVMQNPRHLVRRRGQEARLRCSPMKGHSHVYWYRQLPEEGLKFMVYLQKENIIDESGMPKERFSAEFPKEGPSILRIQQVVRGDSAAYFCASSPGAGGSQPQHFGDGTRLSIL.

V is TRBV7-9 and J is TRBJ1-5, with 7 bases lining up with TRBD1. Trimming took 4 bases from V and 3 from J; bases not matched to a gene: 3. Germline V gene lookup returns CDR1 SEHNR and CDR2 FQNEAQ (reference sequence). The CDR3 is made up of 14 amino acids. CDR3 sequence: CASSSGGTNQPQHF. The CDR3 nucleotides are TGTGCCAGCAGCTCAGGGGGGACCAATCAGCCCCAGCATTTT.

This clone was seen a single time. Here the CDR3 reads CASSPRQGSPYEQYF. The CDR3 DNA reads TGTGCCAGCAGCCCACGACAGGGATCCCCCTACGAGCAGTACTTC. The chain links TRBV7-2 to TRBJ2-7; TRBD1 agrees at 7 bases. The germline V gene has CDR1 SGHTA and CDR2 FQGNSA. The CDR3 is 15 residues long. J lost 2 bases, V lost 5 bases, and 9 bases had no gene match.

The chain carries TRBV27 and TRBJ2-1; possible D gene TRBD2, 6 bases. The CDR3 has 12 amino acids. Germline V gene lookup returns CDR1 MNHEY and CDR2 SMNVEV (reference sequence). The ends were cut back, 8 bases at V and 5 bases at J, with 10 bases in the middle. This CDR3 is CASRRGHNEQFF. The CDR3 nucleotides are TGTGCCAGCCGGAGGGGTCACAATGAGCAGTTCTTC.

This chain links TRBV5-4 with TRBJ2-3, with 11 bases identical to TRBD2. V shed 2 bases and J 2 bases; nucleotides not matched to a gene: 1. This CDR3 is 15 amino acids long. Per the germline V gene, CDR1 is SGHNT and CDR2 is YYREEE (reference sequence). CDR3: CASSLLAGATDTQYF. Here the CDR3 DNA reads TGTGCCAGCAGCTTACTAGCGGGAGCCACAGATACGCAGTATTTT.

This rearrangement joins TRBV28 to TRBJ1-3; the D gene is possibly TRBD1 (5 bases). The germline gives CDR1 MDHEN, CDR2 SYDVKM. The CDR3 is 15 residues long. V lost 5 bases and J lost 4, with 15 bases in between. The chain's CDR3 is CASSGALTSGNTIYF. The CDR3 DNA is TGTGCCAGCAGTGGGGCCCTTACCTCGGGAAACACCATATATTTT.

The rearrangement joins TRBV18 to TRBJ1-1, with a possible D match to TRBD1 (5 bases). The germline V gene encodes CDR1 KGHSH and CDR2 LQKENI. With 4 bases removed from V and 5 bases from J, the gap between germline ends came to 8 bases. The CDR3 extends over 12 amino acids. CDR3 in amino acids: CASSRGETEAFF. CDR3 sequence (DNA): TGTGCCAGCTCACGGGGGGAGACTGAAGCTTTCTTT.

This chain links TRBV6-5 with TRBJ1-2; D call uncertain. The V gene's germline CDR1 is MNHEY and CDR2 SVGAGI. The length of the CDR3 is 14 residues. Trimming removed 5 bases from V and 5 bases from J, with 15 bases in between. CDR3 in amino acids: CASSLGSTQYGYTF. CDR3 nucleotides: TGTGCCAGCAGTCTCGGGAGCACCCAATATGGCTACACCTTC.

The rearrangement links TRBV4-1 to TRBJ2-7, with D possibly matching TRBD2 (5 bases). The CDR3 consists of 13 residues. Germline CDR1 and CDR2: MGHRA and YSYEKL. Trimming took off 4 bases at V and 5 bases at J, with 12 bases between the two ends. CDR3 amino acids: CASSLRPGNEQYF. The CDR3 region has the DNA TGCGCCAGCAGCCTAAGGCCGGGAAACGAGCAGTACTTC.

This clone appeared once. For the CDR3, the DNA is TGTGCCAGCAAGATGGGACTAGCGGGAGCCCATGAGCAGTTCTTC. As protein: CASKMGLAGAHEQFF. The chain uses TRBV2 and TRBJ2-1, with 14 bases that match TRBD2. V dropped 7 bases and J dropped 8; count of bases not matched to a gene: 7. The CDR3 length is 15 residues. From germline, CDR1 is SNHLY and CDR2 FYNNEI.